The rows below give T cell receptor beta chains drawn from one sample of a study of Ad26.COV2.S vaccination and SARS-CoV-2 variants. The method was immunoSEQ multiplex PCR; TCRdb's version includes in-frame clones alone and lacks a portion of them. The sample contains more than 300,000 clones, 86% of which appear only once. The sequencing used peripheral blood, collected in a trial of Ad26.COV2.S vaccine versus placebo. The receptors here all came from a person aged 18 to 59 who received the Ad26.COV2.S COVID-19 vaccine or a placebo. Both conserved end residues are part of each CDR3. Each record gives: clone size, J gene, D gene, V gene, CDR3 protein, CDR3 DNA. D genes are given only for firm matches. Clone size is given for some rows only: seen once, a few or many times, or a class if the clone is expanded.

abundance: .
j_gene: TRBJ1-2
d_gene: .
v_gene: TRBV6-5
CDR3aa: CASELNYGYTF
CDR3nt: TGTGCCAGTGAATTGAACTATGGCTACACCTTC

abundance: few
j_gene: TRBJ1-2
d_gene: .
v_gene: TRBV7-9
CDR3aa: CASSLGRTTYGYTF
CDR3nt: TGTGCCAGCAGCTTAGGCCGGACAACCTATGGCTACACCTTC

abundance: .
j_gene: TRBJ1-6
d_gene: .
v_gene: TRBV6-2/TRBV6-3
CDR3aa: CASSGQYNSPLHF
CDR3nt: TGTGCCAGCAGCGGACAGTATAATTCACCCCTCCACTTT

abundance: .
j_gene: TRBJ2-1
d_gene: .
v_gene: TRBV4-3
CDR3aa: CASSQQGMYNEQFF
CDR3nt: TGCGCCAGCAGCCAACAGGGTATGTACAATGAGCAGTTCTTC

abundance: .
j_gene: TRBJ1-2
d_gene: .
v_gene: TRBV30
CDR3aa: CAWGRYNYGYTF
CDR3nt: TGTGCCTGGGGACGGTATAACTATGGCTACACCTTC

abundance: .
j_gene: TRBJ2-3
d_gene: .
v_gene: TRBV3-1/TRBV3-2
CDR3aa: CASSQVATDTQYF
CDR3nt: TGTGCCAGCAGCCAAGTAGCCACAGATACGCAGTATTTT

abundance: .
j_gene: TRBJ1-1
d_gene: .
v_gene: TRBV25-1
CDR3aa: CASSGARVGDTEAFF
CDR3nt: TGTGCCAGCAGTGGGGCAAGGGTAGGCGACACTGAAGCTTTCTTT

abundance: .
j_gene: TRBJ1-1
d_gene: .
v_gene: TRBV7-2
CDR3aa: CASSSERVGPQGTEAFF
CDR3nt: TGTGCCAGCAGCTCGGAGAGGGTGGGCCCTCAGGGAACTGAAGCTTTCTTT

abundance: .
j_gene: TRBJ1-6
d_gene: .
v_gene: TRBV6-2/TRBV6-3
CDR3aa: CASSYPGVSSPLHF
CDR3nt: TGTGCCAGCAGTTATCCAGGGGTAAGTTCACCCCTCCACTTT

abundance: .
j_gene: TRBJ2-7
d_gene: .
v_gene: TRBV6-5
CDR3aa: CASSYSVAAGDYEQYF
CDR3nt: TGTGCCAGCAGTTACTCGGTGGCAGCTGGGGACTACGAGCAGTACTTC

abundance: .
j_gene: TRBJ1-1
d_gene: TRBD1
v_gene: TRBV10-3
CDR3aa: CAIRDEDRMNTEAFF
CDR3nt: TGTGCCATCAGGGACGAGGACAGGATGAACACTGAAGCTTTCTTT

abundance: few
j_gene: TRBJ2-7
d_gene: TRBD2
v_gene: TRBV18
CDR3aa: CASSPQLAATPLIEQYF
CDR3nt: TGTGCCAGCTCACCACAACTAGCGGCCACCCCCTTGATCGAGCAGTACTTC

abundance: .
j_gene: TRBJ2-1
d_gene: .
v_gene: TRBV6-2/TRBV6-3
CDR3aa: CASSRQRSSYNEQFF
CDR3nt: TGTGCCAGCAGTAGACAAAGAAGCTCCTACAATGAGCAGTTCTTC

abundance: .
j_gene: TRBJ1-6
d_gene: TRBD1
v_gene: TRBV5-4
CDR3aa: CASSLPGTVTSPLHF
CDR3nt: TGTGCCAGCAGCTTACCCGGGACAGTAACATCACCCCTCCACTTT

abundance: .
j_gene: TRBJ2-2
d_gene: .
v_gene: TRBV2
CDR3aa: CASSVGTAPNTGELFF
CDR3nt: TGTGCCAGCAGTGTGGGGACGGCACCTAACACCGGGGAGCTGTTTTTT

abundance: .
j_gene: TRBJ1-2
d_gene: .
v_gene: TRBV6-8
CDR3aa: CASSPTARGYTF
CDR3nt: TGTGCCAGCAGCCCGACAGCGAGGGGCTACACCTTC

abundance: .
j_gene: TRBJ2-4
d_gene: .
v_gene: TRBV2
CDR3aa: CASSEAQNRYRIAKNIQYF
CDR3nt: TGTGCCAGCAGCGAAGCACAGAACCGCTATAGAATAGCCAAAAACATTCAGTACTTC

abundance: .
j_gene: TRBJ2-1
d_gene: TRBD2
v_gene: TRBV9
CDR3aa: CASTQTSGGVNEQFF
CDR3nt: TGTGCCAGCACCCAGACTAGCGGGGGTGTGAATGAGCAGTTCTTC

abundance: .
j_gene: TRBJ1-3
d_gene: .
v_gene: TRBV19
CDR3aa: CASSIEAGTLLGNTIYF
CDR3nt: TGTGCCAGTAGTATAGAAGCCGGGACATTACTCGGAAACACCATATATTTT

abundance: few
j_gene: TRBJ2-1
d_gene: .
v_gene: TRBV6-2/TRBV6-3
CDR3aa: CASSYSLEYNEQFF
CDR3nt: TGTGCCAGCAGTTACAGCCTAGAATACAATGAGCAGTTCTTC

abundance: .
j_gene: TRBJ2-5
d_gene: .
v_gene: TRBV25-1
CDR3aa: CASSESPGGGDRGETQYF
CDR3nt: TGTGCCAGCAGTGAATCCCCCGGTGGAGGGGATAGAGGAGAGACCCAGTACTTC

abundance: .
j_gene: TRBJ2-5
d_gene: TRBD1
v_gene: TRBV9
CDR3aa: CASSRDRVLQETQYF
CDR3nt: TGTGCCAGCAGCCGGGACAGGGTATTACAAGAGACCCAGTACTTC

abundance: .
j_gene: TRBJ1-2
d_gene: .
v_gene: TRBV6-4
CDR3aa: CASSEFGGTNYGYTF
CDR3nt: TGTGCCAGCAGTGAATTCGGGGGAACGAACTATGGCTACACCTTC

abundance: .
j_gene: TRBJ2-4
d_gene: .
v_gene: TRBV5-4
CDR3aa: CASSSLGVGTPKNIQYF
CDR3nt: TGTGCCAGCAGCAGCTTGGGGGTCGGGACACCAAAAAACATTCAGTACTTC

abundance: .
j_gene: TRBJ1-3
d_gene: .
v_gene: TRBV3-1/TRBV3-2
CDR3aa: CASSQARARNTIYF
CDR3nt: TGTGCCAGCAGCCAAGCGAGGGCGAGAAACACCATATATTTT

abundance: .
j_gene: TRBJ1-2
d_gene: TRBD1
v_gene: TRBV6-4
CDR3aa: CASSDSGAGGVDGYTF
CDR3nt: TGTGCCAGCAGTGACTCGGGGGCAGGGGGCGTGGATGGCTACACCTTC

abundance: .
j_gene: TRBJ1-2
d_gene: .
v_gene: TRBV5-1
CDR3aa: CASSFGQGSGYTF
CDR3nt: TGCGCCAGCAGCTTTGGGCAGGGAAGTGGCTACACCTTC

abundance: .
j_gene: TRBJ2-5
d_gene: .
v_gene: TRBV3-1/TRBV3-2
CDR3aa: CASSQESAARRETQYF
CDR3nt: TGTGCCAGCAGCCAAGAAAGTGCGGCCCGGCGGGAGACCCAGTACTTC

abundance: .
j_gene: TRBJ2-7
d_gene: TRBD1
v_gene: TRBV12-3/TRBV12-4
CDR3aa: CASSLGQGYEQYF
CDR3nt: TGTGCCAGCAGTTTAGGACAGGGCTACGAGCAGTACTTC

abundance: few
j_gene: TRBJ1-5
d_gene: .
v_gene: TRBV6-2/TRBV6-3
CDR3aa: CASSKAWGFQNQPQHF
CDR3nt: TGTGCCAGCAGTAAAGCTTGGGGGTTTCAGAATCAGCCCCAGCATTTT

abundance: .
j_gene: TRBJ1-1
d_gene: .
v_gene: TRBV19
CDR3aa: CASARLGFEAFF
CDR3nt: TGTGCCAGTGCGAGACTGGGTTTTGAAGCTTTCTTT

abundance: .
j_gene: TRBJ2-7
d_gene: .
v_gene: TRBV28
CDR3aa: CASSTTGRFPYEQYF
CDR3nt: TGTGCCAGCAGTACCACCGGCAGGTTCCCCTACGAGCAGTACTTC

abundance: .
j_gene: TRBJ1-5
d_gene: .
v_gene: TRBV5-5
CDR3aa: CASSPIIRGRASNQPQHF
CDR3nt: TGTGCCAGCAGCCCAATAATCAGGGGAAGGGCTTCAAATCAGCCCCAGCATTTT

abundance: .
j_gene: TRBJ1-2
d_gene: .
v_gene: TRBV5-6
CDR3aa: CASSPRSYGYTF
CDR3nt: TGTGCCAGCAGCCCGAGGTCCTATGGCTACACCTTC

abundance: .
j_gene: TRBJ1-1
d_gene: TRBD1
v_gene: TRBV5-1
CDR3aa: CASSLAGQGVKNTEAFF
CDR3nt: TGCGCCAGCAGCTTGGCCGGACAGGGGGTGAAGAACACTGAAGCTTTCTTT

abundance: .
j_gene: TRBJ1-2
d_gene: .
v_gene: TRBV3-1/TRBV3-2
CDR3aa: CASSSSGERGYTF
CDR3nt: TGTGCCAGCAGCTCGTCCGGGGAACGAGGCTACACCTTC

abundance: .
j_gene: TRBJ1-2
d_gene: .
v_gene: TRBV6-2/TRBV6-3
CDR3aa: CASSYEQKGERCYTF
CDR3nt: TGTGCCAGCAGTTACGAACAGAAGGGGGAAAGGTGCTACACCTTC

abundance: .
j_gene: TRBJ1-4
d_gene: .
v_gene: TRBV5-7
CDR3aa: CASSLKTNEKLFF
CDR3nt: TGTGCCAGCAGCCTTAAGACTAATGAAAAACTGTTTTTT

abundance: .
j_gene: TRBJ2-7
d_gene: .
v_gene: TRBV7-2
CDR3aa: CASSSTPTKYEQYF
CDR3nt: TGTGCCAGCAGCTCAACTCCCACAAAGTACGAGCAGTACTTC

abundance: .
j_gene: TRBJ1-2
d_gene: TRBD1
v_gene: TRBV18
CDR3aa: CASSTDREYGYTF
CDR3nt: TGTGCCAGCTCGACCGACAGGGAGTATGGCTACACCTTC

abundance: .
j_gene: TRBJ2-1
d_gene: .
v_gene: TRBV16
CDR3aa: CASGDVSNEQFF
CDR3nt: TGTGCCAGCGGAGATGTAAGCAATGAGCAGTTCTTC

abundance: .
j_gene: TRBJ2-5
d_gene: .
v_gene: TRBV30
CDR3aa: CAWSVLGKGWETQYF
CDR3nt: TGTGCCTGGAGTGTACTAGGGAAAGGTTGGGAGACCCAGTACTTC